The present T cell receptor (beta chain) was sequenced within a study of T cells in Graves' hyperthyroidism and ophthalmopathy. RNA transcripts yielded amplified TCR beta CDR3 regions. A first-round RT-PCR of the TCR CDR3 used the HTBI primer set. TCRdb reanalysed the multiplex PCR reads using MiXCR and keeps one entry per CDR3 protein. The sample yields about 660,000 distinct CDR3 sequences, 45% seen once. In its sample, this clonotype was seen a few times. Its antigen is unidentified. Patients were excluded for uncontrolled infection, other autoimmune disease, pregnancy or lactation. Whole-study findings and limits: Using 13 V-J features, a model discriminated ophthalmopathy from stable hyperthyroidism. Before onset, ophthalmopathy was predicted by the model a median approximately 6.6 months earlier. Most thyroid clonotypes with frequency above 0.001 were detected in blood.

This TCR derives from an adult man with Graves' disease, either hyperthyroidism or ophthalmopathy (not recorded which). Sequenced input: peripheral blood or thyroid tissue (not recorded which).

The CDR3 DNA is TGCGCCAGCAGCTTGGATCGACCGGGTGGCACTGAAGCTTTCTTT. This codes for CASSLDRPGGTEAFF. The chain links TRBV5-1 to TRBJ1-1, with D unclear. The V end lost 0 bases, the J end lost 4 bases, and 13 bases lay between the germline ends. The CDR3 has 15 residues. Per germline, CDR1 SGHRS and CDR2 YFSETQ.